What follows are 11 T cell receptor beta chains derived from one specimen sequenced in a study of blood T cells in healthy people across ages. Next came a second PCR, run for about 7 to 12 cycles, which used a sample-barcoded 5' primer along with a J-beta primer mix. TCRdb fed the 5' RACE reads into MiXCR, producing one record per CDR3 protein. The table shows about a million distinct CDR3 sequences, with approximately 38% occurring only once. The material sequenced was blood. Every receptor here comes from a man aged 18 to 29 in good health.

The count of this clonotype is one. This chain joins TRBV11-2 and TRBJ1-2; no reliable D call. The CDR3 has 16 amino acids. The germline CDR1 and CDR2 sequences are SGHAT and FQNNGV. V shed 5 bases and J shed 4 bases, with 20 bases lying between them. As DNA, the CDR3 is TGTGCCAGCAGCCCTGATCGGGTCGGACTCTTCTATGGCTACACCTTC. Protein: CASSPDRVGLFYGYTF.

This clonotype has a count of ten or more. The chain carries TRBV12-3 or TRBV12-4 and TRBJ2-1, with a weak D call TRBD2 (6 bases). Trimming removed 1 base at V and 3 bases at J, with 10 bases between. This CDR3 region has 15 residues. Here the CDR3 DNA reads TGTGCCAGCAGTTTAGGCGGGGCACTCTACAATGAGCAGTTCTTC. It translates to CASSLGGALYNEQFF.

The genes are TRBV12-3 or TRBV12-4 and TRBJ1-2; D remains ambiguous. V gave up 3 bases and J gave up 2 bases, with 10 bases separating them. This CDR3 is built from 14 residues. The CDR3 sequence: CASSFYGGNYGYTF. Written as DNA, the CDR3 is TGTGCCAGCAGTTTCTATGGAGGGAACTATGGCTACACCTTC.

This clonotype was counted only a few times. V and J are TRBV7-8 and TRBJ2-3, with a possible D match to TRBD2 (5 bases). The length of the CDR3 is 16 residues. Trimming left V 5 bases short and J 5 bases short, with 20 bases between. Germline loops: CDR1 SGHVS, CDR2 FQNEAQ. The CDR3, as DNA: TGTGCCAGCAGCGACCTACCGGGGAGTGAATTAGATACGCAGTATTTT. It yields the protein CASSDLPGSELDTQYF.

This clonotype was seen only a few times. The rearrangement uses TRBV5-1 and TRBJ2-7; D gene unclear. Trimming shortened V by 0 bases and J by 7 bases, and 17 bases separated the two germline ends. Germline V gene data show CDR1 as SGHRS and CDR2 as YFSETQ. The CDR3 runs 15 residues. The DNA for the CDR3 is TGCGCCAGCAGCTTGGGTGGTTCTCCCTACAATGAGCAGTACTTC. Protein sequence: CASSLGGSPYNEQYF.

On this clonotype: A read error is possible here, since a much larger clone lies one base away. The V gene is TRBV20-1, the J gene TRBJ2-5; TRBD2 matches at 10 bases. CDR1 is DFQATT, CDR2 SNEGSKA, per germline (reference sequence). The CDR3 covers 13 residues. The CDR3, as DNA: TGCAGCCAGAGCGGGGGGGCGCTCAATGAGCAGTACTTC. This sequence encodes CSQSGGALNEQYF.

This clonotype was seen more than once but under ten times. The chain joins TRBV7-2 to TRBJ1-1; no reliable D call. Per the germline V gene, CDR1 is SGHTA and CDR2 is FQGNSA. The CDR3 has 14 residues. The V end lost 2 bases, the J end lost 5 bases, and 12 bases lay between the germline ends. CDR3 protein: CASSLIGRSTEAFF. DNA for the CDR3: TGTGCCAGCAGCTTAATTGGAAGGAGTACTGAAGCTTTCTTT.

This clonotype was seen only a few times. The chain recombines TRBV4-3 with TRBJ1-2, with 7 bases that match TRBD1. CDR1 is LGHNA, CDR2 YSLEER, per germline. The trim removed 1 base at V and 0 bases at J, leaving 8 bases unmatched. The CDR3 spans 17 residues. Here the CDR3 reads CASSQGGGTEANYGYTF. CDR3 sequence (DNA): TGCGCCAGCAGCCAAGGAGGGGGGACAGAAGCTAACTATGGCTACACCTTC.

This clonotype was recorded at least ten times. V and J are TRBV6-5 and TRBJ2-3; 8 bases line up with TRBD2. The CDR3 loop spans 13 amino acids. The ends lost 7 bases at V and 3 bases at J; junction bases unmatched: 3. Per germline, CDR1 MNHEY and CDR2 SVGAGI. CDR3 in amino acids: CASTRGGTDTQYF. For the CDR3, the DNA is TGTGCCAGCACTCGGGGGGGAACAGATACGCAGTATTTT.

This clonotype has only a few counts. The chain uses TRBV7-9 and TRBJ1-4; weak D call: TRBD1 (6 bases). The CDR3 consists of 14 residues. V lost 5 bases, J lost 7 bases, and 14 bases lay in between. Looked up from germline, CDR1 is SEHNR and CDR2 is FQNEAQ (reference sequence). As DNA, the CDR3 is TGTGCCAGCAGCGGGACAAGTCGATCTGAAAAACTGTTTTTT. Residues: CASSGTSRSEKLFF.

V usage is TRBV9 and J usage is TRBJ1-5; D is unclear. The CDR3 runs 15 residues. The germline V and J ends were trimmed by 0 bases and 4 bases, with 11 bases remaining between them. In germline, CDR1 is SGDLS, CDR2 YYNGEE. The CDR3 spells CASSVDQVGNQPQHF. The CDR3, as DNA: TGTGCCAGCAGCGTAGATCAGGTTGGAAATCAGCCCCAGCATTTT. The variable domain in full, with the rest retrieved from reference TRBV9 and TRBJ1-5, is DSGVTQTPKHLITATGQRVTLRCSPRSGDLSVYWYQQSLDQGLQFLIQYYNGEERAKGNILERFSAQQFPDLHSELNLSSLELGDSALYFCASSVDQVGNQPQHFGDGTRLSIL.